The table lists the clone carrying this T cell receptor (beta chain) with a count of one. Method: immunoSEQ multiplex PCR; TCRdb's copy keeps in-frame clones and lacks some. Of about 320,000 clones listed, around 90% are singletons. The sample is drawn from a study of blood T cell repertoires in COVID-19. Study at large: Specimens from acute and convalescent COVID-19 originated in the United States, Italy and Spain. In each case, the material was cDNA or gDNA derived from T cells, B-cell-depleted T cells, or PBMCs.

The CDR3 spans 18 residues. V was pared by 0 bases and J by 0 bases, with 13 bases between. The germline gives CDR1 SGHRS, CDR2 YFSETQ. V and J are TRBV5-1 and TRBJ1-6; no firm D call. This clonotype was sampled from a man between 60 and 75 years old who had recovered from COVID-19. The source material was PBMCs or T cells enriched from blood (not recorded which). Here the CDR3 DNA reads TGCGCCAGCAGCTTGGAATCGAACAGCTTCTCCTATAATTCACCCCTCCACTTT. As protein: CASSLESNSFSYNSPLHF. Full variable domain (missing parts from reference TRBV5-1 and TRBJ1-6): KAGVTQTPRYLIKTRGQQVTLSCSPISGHRSVSWYQQTPGQGLQFLFEYFSETQRNKGNFPGRFSGRQFSNSRSEMNVSTLELGDSALYLCASSLESNSFSYNSPLHFGNGTRLTVT.